This passage covers 25 T cell receptor beta chains from one sample sequenced in a study of blood T cells in healthy people across ages. The authors ran a second PCR of about 6 to 12 cycles using a sample-barcoded 5' primer and a J-beta primer mix. TCRdb reprocessed the 5' RACE reads with MiXCR, giving one entry per CDR3 protein. The sample includes around 750,000 distinct CDR3 sequences, about 55% of them seen just once. Material for sequencing was blood. The origin of the receptors is a man at least 80 years old in good health.

This clonotype appeared a few times. The chain is built from TRBV2 and TRBJ1-6; 10 positions match TRBD1. V was pared by 11 bases and J by 9 bases, with 7 bases of the junction left unmatched. The CDR3 consists of 13 residues. Germline V CDR1 and CDR2: SNHLY, FYNNEI. In DNA form, the CDR3 reads TGTGCCTCTGAGACAGGGGGCAGTTCACCCCTCCACTTT. Translation: CASETGGSSPLHF.

The rearrangement uses TRBV5-1 and TRBJ2-1; 7 bases match TRBD1. Unmatched junction bases numbered 11, after V lost 6 bases and J lost 8 bases. The CDR3 contains 14 residues. CDR1 is SGHRS and CDR2 is YFSETQ in the germline V gene. The CDR3 nucleotides read TGCGCCAGCAAAAGGGCAGGGGGTATCGATGAGCAGTTCTTC. It codes for CASKRAGGIDEQFF. The entire variable domain, with the rest obtained from reference TRBV5-1 and TRBJ2-1, is as follows: KAGVTQTPRYLIKTRGQQVTLSCSPISGHRSVSWYQQTPGQGLQFLFEYFSETQRNKGNFPGRFSGRQFSNSRSEMNVSTLELGDSALYLCASKRAGGIDEQFFGPGTRLTVL.

The chain joins TRBV5-6 to TRBJ2-6; D is uncertain. V lost 4 bases and J lost 3, with 11 bases in between. The CDR3 length is 15 residues. Germline V gives CDR1 SGHDT, CDR2 YYEEEE. CDR3 region: CASSRKGFGANVLTF. The CDR3 DNA sequence: TGTGCCAGCAGCCGTAAGGGTTTTGGGGCCAACGTCCTGACTTTC.

This chain joins TRBV7-9 and TRBJ2-5, with a possible D match to TRBD2 (6 bases). CDR3 length: 14 residues. Germline V gene sequence: CDR1 SEHNR, CDR2 FQNEAQ (reference sequence). V shed 2 bases and J shed 4 bases, with 11 bases lying between them. DNA for the CDR3: TGTGCCAGCAGCTTATATGGAGGGGTAGAGACCCAGTACTTC. Encoded protein: CASSLYGGVETQYF.

This chain joins TRBV3-1 and TRBJ2-7; TRBD1 might be the D (6 bases). CDR1 is LGHDT, CDR2 YNNKEL, per germline (reference sequence). Trimming pared 0 bases from V and 0 bases from J, leaving 9 bases between. This CDR3 is 15 amino acids long. This chain's CDR3 is CASSQDTGSSYEQYF. In DNA form, the CDR3 reads TGTGCCAGCAGCCAAGATACAGGGAGCTCCTACGAGCAGTACTTC.

The rearrangement uses TRBV6-5 and TRBJ2-5, with 15 bases fitting TRBD2. There are 17 residues in the CDR3. Germline lookup yields CDR1 MNHEY and CDR2 SVGAGI. The J segment lost 3 bases and the V segment lost 0 bases, leaving 2 bases of the junction unmatched. CDR3 residues: CASSYSGTSGRKETQYF. In DNA form, the CDR3 reads TGTGCCAGCAGTTACTCCGGGACTAGCGGGAGGAAAGAGACCCAGTACTTC.

The chain combines TRBV2 with TRBJ2-4; TRBD1 aligns across 7 bases. CDR1 SNHLY and CDR2 FYNNEI come from the germline V gene. CDR3 size: 16 residues. J gave up 0 bases and V 4 bases, and 6 bases lay outside the gene matches. The CDR3: CASSGTGALAKNIQYF. The CDR3 DNA reads TGTGCCAGCAGTGGGACAGGCGCCCTAGCCAAAAACATTCAGTACTTC.

This clonotype was observed a handful of times. The V call is TRBV27, the J call TRBJ2-1; tentative D call: TRBD1 (6 bases). Looked up from germline, CDR1 is MNHEY and CDR2 is SMNVEV (reference sequence). Deletions cut 10 bases from V and 4 bases from J, with 20 bases between. CDR3 size: 15 residues. CDR3 DNA: TGTGCCACCCCACACAGGGCTTCAATATACAATGAGCAGTTCTTC. Protein: CATPHRASIYNEQFF.

This clonotype has more than one count but fewer than ten. This chain links TRBV5-1 with TRBJ2-3; either TRBD1 or TRBD2 may fit D (5 bases each). Germline loops: CDR1 SGHRS, CDR2 YFSETQ. The CDR3 extends over 14 amino acids. The germline V and J ends were trimmed by 7 bases and 4 bases, with 16 bases remaining between them. CDR3 region: CASGRDPRADTQYF. The DNA for the CDR3 is TGCGCCAGCGGCCGGGACCCCAGGGCAGATACGCAGTATTTT.

About this clonotype itself: Compared with germline, one end of the junction differs, possibly owing to a read error. The rearrangement links TRBV27 to TRBJ2-3; 8 positions agree with TRBD1. Germline V lookup: CDR1 MNHEY, CDR2 SMNVEV (reference sequence). This CDR3 region has 14 residues. The DNA of the CDR3 is TGCGCCAGCAGTTTACAGGGGGGCCGGAGATACGCGTATTTT. Its protein is CASSLQGGRRYAYF.

The gene calls are TRBV28 and TRBJ2-1, with a weak D call TRBD2 (5 bases). Germline values: CDR1 MDHEN, CDR2 SYDVKM. Trimming pared 6 bases from V and 15 bases from J, leaving 21 bases between. The length of the CDR3 is 13 residues. CDR3 DNA sequence: TGTGCCAGCAGGCCCCCTGGGAGCGACGTACGGTTCTTC. Amino acids: CASRPPGSDVRFF.

In its sample, this clonotype was seen a few times. The chain links TRBV2 to TRBJ2-7; D perhaps matches TRBD2 (7 bases). The CDR3 loop spans 14 amino acids. Germline values: CDR1 SNHLY, CDR2 FYNNEI. Trimming cost V 7 bases and J 4 bases, with 17 bases left between them. CDR3: CASMDSGGTYEQYF. As DNA, the CDR3 is TGTGCCAGCATGGACTCCGGGGGGACATACGAGCAGTACTTC.

This clonotype was counted between two and nine times. V and J are TRBV6-5 and TRBJ1-1; D not resolved. The CDR3 consists of 16 residues. Germline V gene lookup returns CDR1 MNHEY and CDR2 SVGAGI. The V end lost 6 bases, the J end lost 0 bases, and 17 bases lay between the germline ends. CDR3 sequence (DNA): TGTGCCAGCAGCTCACCCGGGGATGGGGTGAACACTGAAGCTTTCTTT. The encoded protein is CASSSPGDGVNTEAFF.

This sequence joins TRBV4-2 and TRBJ2-3, with a tentative D call TRBD1 (6 bases). Trimming shortened V by 1 base and J by 14 bases, and 28 bases separated the two germline ends. The V gene's germline CDR1 is LGHNA and CDR2 YNFKEQ. This CDR3 spans 17 amino acids. The DNA of the CDR3 is TGTGCCAGCAGCCAAGTCCTAGGGGGTTTGGGGCACAGATACGCGTATTTT. Translating it yields CASSQVLGGLGHRYAYF.

The V and J genes are TRBV20-1 and TRBJ2-1; 15 nucleotides align to TRBD2. Germline trimming cut 4 bases from V and 4 bases from J; bases unmatched to any gene: 2. The CDR3 runs to 15 residues. CDR1 and CDR2 from the germline V gene are DFQATT and SNEGSKA (reference sequence). Written as DNA, the CDR3 is TGCAGTGCTATGGGACTAGCGGGAGGATACAATGAGCAGTTCTTC. Translating gives CSAMGLAGGYNEQFF.

For the CDR3, the DNA is TGTGCCAGCAGCCAAGACAAGGCAAGAGTTCCCTACAATGAGCAGTTCTTC. It specifies CASSQDKARVPYNEQFF. The chain combines TRBV3-1 with TRBJ2-1, with D hard to call. Looked up from germline, CDR1 is LGHDT and CDR2 is YNNKEL (reference sequence). Trimming pared 0 bases from V and 2 bases from J, leaving 14 bases between. CDR3 size: 17 residues.

This clonotype appeared a few times. The chain combines TRBV5-1 with TRBJ2-6, with D tentatively TRBD2 (5 bases). V was pared by 6 bases and J by 1 base, with 23 bases between. In germline, CDR1 is SGHRS, CDR2 YFSETQ. This CDR3 is 19 amino acids long. The CDR3 region is CASTRSGLRELSGANVLTF. CDR3 nucleotides: TGCGCCAGCACGCGATCGGGGTTAAGGGAACTATCTGGGGCCAACGTCCTGACTTTC.

This chain joins TRBV12-3 or TRBV12-4 and TRBJ2-2; 9 bases align to TRBD2. The CDR3 runs 16 residues. The V segment lost 1 base and the J segment 4 bases; nucleotides outside the gene matches: 4. Here the CDR3 DNA reads TGTGCCAGCAGTTTAGGTGGTAGCGGGAGCACCGGGGAGCTGTTTTTT. Protein: CASSLGGSGSTGELFF.

This rearrangement joins TRBV10-3 to TRBJ2-1, with D perhaps matching TRBD2 (5 bases). V was cut by 11 bases and J by 0 bases, with 23 bases left in between. The CDR3 covers 17 residues. The germline V gene has CDR1 ENHRY and CDR2 SYGVKD. The CDR3 coding sequence is TGTGCCTCCCGAGGGATAAAGCGTGGAAGCTCCTACAATGAGCAGTTCTTC. Translated: CASRGIKRGSSYNEQFF.

In this sample, this clonotype turned up a few times. This chain connects TRBV20-1 to TRBJ2-1; D is undetermined. In germline, CDR1 is DFQATT, CDR2 SNEGSKA (reference sequence). The CDR3 has 14 residues. Trimming took 4 bases from V and 2 from J, leaving 12 bases between them. CDR3: CSATGAPTYNEQFF. CDR3 DNA: TGCAGTGCTACCGGAGCGCCCACCTACAATGAGCAGTTCTTC.

This rearrangement joins TRBV20-1 to TRBJ2-7, with 7 bases aligning to TRBD2. This CDR3 comprises 13 residues. The trim removed 6 bases at V and 5 bases at J, leaving 10 bases unmatched. Germline V lookup: CDR1 DFQATT, CDR2 SNEGSKA (reference sequence). CDR3 loop: CSAGEGPWNEQYF. The CDR3 DNA reads as TGCAGTGCGGGGGAGGGACCCTGGAACGAGCAGTACTTC.

The CDR3, as DNA: TGTGCCATCACCTTGGGTAGGGATATGAACACTGAAGCTTTCTTT. Translating gives CAITLGRDMNTEAFF. V is TRBV10-3 and J is TRBJ1-1, with D unclear. Trimming cost V 7 bases and J 0 bases, with 15 bases left between them. CDR1 and CDR2 from the germline V gene are ENHRY and SYGVKD. CDR3 length: 15 residues.

V gene TRBV4-1 combines with J gene TRBJ2-7; a weak D match, TRBD2 (6 bases). This CDR3 is 16 amino acids long. Trimming shortened V by 0 bases and J by 3 bases, and 15 bases separated the two germline ends. The germline V gene encodes CDR1 MGHRA and CDR2 YSYEKL. The CDR3 region has the DNA TGCGCCAGCAGCCAAGACCTGACGGGAGTGCTCTACGAGCAGTACTTC. Amino acid sequence: CASSQDLTGVLYEQYF.

V usage is TRBV2 and J usage is TRBJ1-1, with a tentative D call TRBD1 (5 bases). The CDR3 runs to 15 residues. Germline assignment: CDR1 SNHLY and CDR2 FYNNEI. The V gene lost 6 bases and the J gene lost 1 base, with 15 bases spanning the gap. The CDR3 sequence is CASRPGAGGNTEAFF. The CDR3, as DNA: TGTGCCAGCAGGCCCGGGGCGGGGGGGAACACTGAAGCTTTCTTT.

The V gene is TRBV7-2, the J gene TRBJ2-7; 7 nucleotides agree with TRBD2. Germline CDR1 reads SGHTA; CDR2 reads FQGNSA. The CDR3 consists of 15 residues. V lost 4 bases to trimming and J lost 4 bases; unmatched junction nucleotides: 10. The CDR3 loop reads CASSSGGGGPYEQYF. CDR3 sequence (DNA): TGTGCCAGCAGCTCAGGCGGGGGAGGGCCGTACGAGCAGTACTTC.